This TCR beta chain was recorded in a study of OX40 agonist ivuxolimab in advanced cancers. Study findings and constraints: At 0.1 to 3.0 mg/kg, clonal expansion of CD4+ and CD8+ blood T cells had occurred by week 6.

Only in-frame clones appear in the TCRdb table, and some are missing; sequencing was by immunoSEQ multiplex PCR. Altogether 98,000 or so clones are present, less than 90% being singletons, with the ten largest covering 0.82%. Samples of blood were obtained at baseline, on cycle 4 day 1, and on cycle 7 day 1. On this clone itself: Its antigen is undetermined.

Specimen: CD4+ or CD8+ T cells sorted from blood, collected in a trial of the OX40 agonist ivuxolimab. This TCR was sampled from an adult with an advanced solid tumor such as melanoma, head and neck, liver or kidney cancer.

This chain's CDR3 is CATLTGQISYEQYF. The CDR3 DNA reads TGTGCCACCCTTACGGGACAGATCTCCTACGAGCAGTACTTC. V usage is TRBV28 and J usage is TRBJ2-7; TRBD1 aligns across 7 bases. Germline CDR1 is MDHEN and CDR2 is SYDVKM. V dropped 10 bases and J dropped 0; count of bases not matched to a gene: 9. The CDR3 runs to 14 residues.